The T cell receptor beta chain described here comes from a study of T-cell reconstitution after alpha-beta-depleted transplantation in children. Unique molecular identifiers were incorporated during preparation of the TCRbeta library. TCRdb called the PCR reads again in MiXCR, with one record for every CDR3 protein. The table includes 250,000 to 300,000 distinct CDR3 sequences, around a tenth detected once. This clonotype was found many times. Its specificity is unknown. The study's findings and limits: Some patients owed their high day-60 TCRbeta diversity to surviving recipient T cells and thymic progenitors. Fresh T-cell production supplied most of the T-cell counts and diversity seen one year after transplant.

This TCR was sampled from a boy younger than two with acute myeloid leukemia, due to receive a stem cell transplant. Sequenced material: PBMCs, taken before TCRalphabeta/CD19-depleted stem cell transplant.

The DNA for the CDR3 is TGTGCCAGCAGTTCGCACCATGGGGACAGTCTGGGGCAAGAGACCCAGTACTTC. Amino acids: CASSSHHGDSLGQETQYF. The chain links TRBV28 to TRBJ2-5, with TRBD1 matching over 7 bases. V lost 4 bases, J lost 2 bases, and 16 bases stayed unmatched. The germline V gene has CDR1 MDHEN and CDR2 SYDVKM. The CDR3 is 18 residues long.